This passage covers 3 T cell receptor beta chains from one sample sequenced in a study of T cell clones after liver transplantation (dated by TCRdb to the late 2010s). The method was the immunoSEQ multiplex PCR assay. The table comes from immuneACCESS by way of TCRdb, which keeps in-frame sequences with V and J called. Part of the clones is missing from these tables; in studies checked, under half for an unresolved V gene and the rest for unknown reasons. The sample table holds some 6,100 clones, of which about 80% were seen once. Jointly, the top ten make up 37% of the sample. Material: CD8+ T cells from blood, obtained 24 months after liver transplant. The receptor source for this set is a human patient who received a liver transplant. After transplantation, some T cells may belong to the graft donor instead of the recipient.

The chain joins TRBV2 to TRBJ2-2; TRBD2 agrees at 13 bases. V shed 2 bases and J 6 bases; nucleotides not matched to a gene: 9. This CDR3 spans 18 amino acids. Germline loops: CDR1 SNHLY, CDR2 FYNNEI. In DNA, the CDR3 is TGTGCCAGCAGTGAACCACTAGCGGGGGGGCTTTTCTCCGGGGAGCTGTTTTTT. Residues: CASSEPLAGGLFSGELFF.

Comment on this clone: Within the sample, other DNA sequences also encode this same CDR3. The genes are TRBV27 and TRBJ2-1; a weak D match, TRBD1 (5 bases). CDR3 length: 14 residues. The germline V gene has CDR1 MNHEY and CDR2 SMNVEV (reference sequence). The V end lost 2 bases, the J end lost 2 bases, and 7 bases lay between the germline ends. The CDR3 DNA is TGTGCCAGCAGTTTACAGGGCGCCTACAATGAGCAGTTCTTC. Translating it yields CASSLQGAYNEQFF.

This CDR3 reads CASSLAGSGETQYF. CDR3 nucleotide sequence: TGTGCCAGCAGCTTAGCCGGGAGCGGAGAGACCCAGTACTTC. The chain couples TRBV7-3 to TRBJ2-5; perhaps TRBD2 as D (6 bases). This CDR3 spans 14 amino acids. In germline, CDR1 is SGHTA, CDR2 FQGTGA. V was shortened by 2 bases and J by 4 bases, with 11 bases between the two germline ends.